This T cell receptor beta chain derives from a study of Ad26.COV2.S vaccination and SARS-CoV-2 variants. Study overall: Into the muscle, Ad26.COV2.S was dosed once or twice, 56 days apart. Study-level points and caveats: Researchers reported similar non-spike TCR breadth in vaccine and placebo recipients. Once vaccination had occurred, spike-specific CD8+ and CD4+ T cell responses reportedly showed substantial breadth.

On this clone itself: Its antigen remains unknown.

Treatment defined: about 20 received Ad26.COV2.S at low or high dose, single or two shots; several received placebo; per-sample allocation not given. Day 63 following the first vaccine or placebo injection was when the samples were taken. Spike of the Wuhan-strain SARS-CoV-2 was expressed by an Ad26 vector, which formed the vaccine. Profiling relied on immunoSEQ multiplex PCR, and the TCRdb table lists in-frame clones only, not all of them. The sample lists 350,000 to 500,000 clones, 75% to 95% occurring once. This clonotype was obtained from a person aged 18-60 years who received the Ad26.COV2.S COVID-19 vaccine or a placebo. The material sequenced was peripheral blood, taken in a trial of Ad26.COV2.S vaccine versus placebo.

The CDR3 DNA follows: TGTGCCAGCAGTTACCTGGAAAGCACAGATACGCAGTATTTT. As protein: CASSYLESTDTQYF. This chain joins TRBV6-5 and TRBJ2-3; no clear D gene. Trimming cost V 2 bases and J 0 bases, with 6 bases left between them. The CDR3 has 14 amino acids. Germline values: CDR1 MNHEY, CDR2 SVGAGI.